Listed here are 30 T cell receptor beta chains from one sample, sequenced in a study of control samples from healthy donors and cancer patients. TCRdb keeps only in-frame clones here, not all; method: immunoSEQ multiplex PCR. The sample holds under 150,000 clones; approximately 90% are singletons and the top ten take about 2.5%. Sequencing used blood. All receptors come from a woman in her seventies in good health.

V and J are TRBV5-1 and TRBJ2-3, with 7 bases aligning to TRBD1. The CDR3 contains 17 residues. The germline gives CDR1 SGHRS, CDR2 YFSETQ. Losses at the gene ends were 4 bases for V and 1 base for J; bases not matched to a gene: 12. Here the CDR3 DNA reads TGCGCCAGCAGCATTGAACCTACAGGGGCAGGCACAGATACGCAGTATTTT. Its protein product is CASSIEPTGAGTDTQYF.

The chain links TRBV21-1 to TRBJ2-7. TRBV21-1 is a pseudogene segment. This CDR3 has 18 amino acids. In nucleotides, the CDR3 is TGTGCCAGGGCAACCCCTCCCGGGGAAGGGGGGCCTGATTACGAGCAGTACTTC. It encodes CARATPPGEGGPDYEQYF.

This chain uses TRBV6-4 with TRBJ2-6, with 8 nucleotides matching TRBD1. V shed 6 bases, J shed 3 bases, and the junction held 13 bases outside the gene matches. The CDR3 has 18 residues. Germline V lookup: CDR1 MRHNA, CDR2 SNTAGT. As DNA, the CDR3 is TGTGCCAGCAGGCCCGGGACAGGACCTACACGTGGGGCCAACGTCCTGACTTTC. Translating gives CASRPGTGPTRGANVLTF.

V usage is TRBV7-6 and J usage is TRBJ1-1; perhaps TRBD1 as D (5 bases). V lost 5 bases to trimming and J lost 11 bases, with 15 bases between them. In germline, CDR1 is SGHVS, CDR2 FNYEAQ. This CDR3 is 12 amino acids long. CDR3 nucleotides: TGTGCCAGCAGCCATCCCGGGGCGGGGGCTTTCTTT. This encodes CASSHPGAGAFF.

This clone is a singleton in its sample. The chain carries TRBV11-1 and TRBJ2-7; a weak D match, TRBD2 (5 bases). V lost 2 bases to trimming and J lost 4 bases, with 6 bases between them. The CDR3 consists of 12 residues. Germline-derived CDR1 and CDR2 are SGHAT and FQDESV (reference sequence). This CDR3 reads CASSLRGYEQYF. The CDR3 DNA is TGTGCCAGCAGCTTACGCGGGTACGAGCAGTACTTC.

The J gene is TRBJ2-7, the V gene TRBV27; weak D call: TRBD1 (6 bases). The ends were cut back, 2 bases at V and 1 base at J, with 12 bases in the middle. CDR3 length equals 15 residues. Germline V gene sequence: CDR1 MNHEY, CDR2 SMNVEV (reference sequence). The CDR3 sequence: CASSLRGTRSYEQYF. The DNA for the CDR3 is TGTGCCAGCAGTTTAAGGGGGACACGGTCCTACGAGCAGTACTTC.

The gene calls are TRBV19 and TRBJ2-7, with a possible D match to TRBD1 (6 bases). Trimming took 0 bases from V and 2 from J, leaving 11 bases between them. The CDR3 consists of 15 residues. Germline lookup yields CDR1 LNHDA and CDR2 SQIVND (reference sequence). The CDR3 here is CASSIDLDSTYEQYF. The CDR3 bases are TGTGCCAGTAGTATAGATCTGGACAGTACCTACGAGCAGTACTTC.

This chain uses TRBV3-1 (or the pseudogene TRBV3-2) with TRBJ2-7, with 11 nucleotides matching TRBD2. The length of the CDR3 is 16 residues. V was clipped by 4 bases and J by 4 bases; unmatched bases: 9. Looked up from germline, CDR1 is LGHDT and CDR2 is YNNKEL (reference sequence). The CDR3 region is CASSPLTSGVSYEQYF. The CDR3 DNA is TGTGCCAGCAGCCCATTGACTAGCGGGGTCTCGTACGAGCAGTACTTC.

CDR3 amino acids: CASSPPGQTNEKLFF. CDR3 bases: TGTGCCAGCAGCCCACCGGGACAGACTAATGAAAAACTGTTTTTT. V and J are TRBV4-2 and TRBJ1-4, with 7 bases lining up with TRBD1. Germline lookup yields CDR1 LGHNA and CDR2 YNFKEQ. Losses at the gene ends were 4 bases for V and 2 bases for J; bases not matched to a gene: 4. This CDR3 is 15 amino acids long.

The chain joins TRBV19 to TRBJ2-2; D is unclear. This CDR3 has 13 amino acids. Germline lookup yields CDR1 LNHDA and CDR2 SQIVND (reference sequence). Trimming took off 1 base at V and 7 bases at J, with 7 bases between the two ends. CDR3 DNA: TGTGCCAGTAGTATAGGTGCTGGCGGGGAGCTGTTTTTT. Its protein product is CASSIGAGGELFF. The full variable domain, its missing parts supplied by reference TRBV19 and TRBJ2-2, is DGGITQSPKYLFRKEGQNVTLSCEQNLNHDAMYWYRQDPGQGLRLIYYSQIVNDFQKGDIAEGYSVSREKKESFPLTVTSAQKNPTAFYLCASSIGAGGELFFGEGSRLTVL.

The chain uses TRBV27 and TRBJ2-1, with 9 bases that match TRBD2. Germline trimming cut 6 bases from V and 2 bases from J; bases unmatched to any gene: 2. The CDR3 runs to 14 residues. Germline assignment: CDR1 MNHEY and CDR2 SMNVEV (reference sequence). This chain's CDR3 is CASRSGGTYNEQFF. As DNA, the CDR3 is TGTGCCAGCAGGAGCGGGGGGACCTACAATGAGCAGTTCTTC.

This clone has only one observation. The V gene is TRBV4-1, the J gene TRBJ1-6; a possible D gene is TRBD1 (6 bases). The V gene's germline CDR1 is MGHRA and CDR2 YSYEKL. V was shortened by 4 bases and J by 0 bases, with 13 bases between the two germline ends. The CDR3 loop spans 17 amino acids. CDR3 sequence (DNA): TGCGCCAGCAGCCCCAGGACAGCCACCTCCTATAATTCACCCCTCCACTTT. Translating it yields CASSPRTATSYNSPLHF.

Of note for this clone: This sample includes further DNA sequences coding for the same CDR3. The chain carries TRBV6-1 and TRBJ2-2, with D unclear. The CDR3 contains 14 residues. Per germline, CDR1 MNHNS and CDR2 SASEGT. Trimming took 1 base from V and 4 from J, leaving 7 bases between them. CDR3 sequence: CASSEGLGTGELFF. The CDR3, as DNA: TGTGCCAGCAGTGAAGGCCTTGGCACCGGGGAGCTGTTTTTT.

The V gene is TRBV29-1, the J gene TRBJ2-5; 9 bases line up with TRBD1. J was trimmed by 2 bases and V by 6 bases; bases with no gene match: 4. The CDR3 consists of 13 residues. Germline V gene data show CDR1 as SQVTM and CDR2 as ANQGSEA. The CDR3 bases are TGCAGCGTCGGACAGGGGAATCAAGAGACCCAGTACTTC. Its translation: CSVGQGNQETQYF. The variable domain in full, with the rest retrieved from reference TRBV29-1 and TRBJ2-5, is SAVISQKPSRDICQRGTSLTIQCQVDSQVTMMFWYRQQPGQSLTLIATANQGSEATYESGFVIDKFPISRPNLTFSTLTVSNMSPEDSSIYLCSVGQGNQETQYFGPGTRLLVL.

This clone was seen a handful of times. V usage is TRBV7-3 and J usage is TRBJ2-7; 10 bases are a match to TRBD1. This CDR3 region has 13 residues. Germline V gene lookup returns CDR1 SGHTA and CDR2 FQGTGA. The junction had 4 bases not matched to a gene; V was cut back by 6 bases and J by 5 bases. The CDR3 is CASRAGTGDEQYF. The DNA of the CDR3 is TGTGCCAGCAGGGCCGGGACAGGGGACGAGCAGTACTTC.

On this clone: Other nucleotide sequences in the sample specify the same CDR3. V and J are TRBV12-3 or TRBV12-4 and TRBJ1-2, with D uncertain. V shed 6 bases and J shed 2 bases, with 7 bases lying between them. The CDR3 has 12 residues. The DNA of the CDR3 is TGTGCCAGCAGCTCGCGGAACTATGGCTACACCTTC. Translation: CASSSRNYGYTF.

The chain is built from TRBV9 and TRBJ2-1; 10 bases match TRBD2. This CDR3 has 16 residues. V lost 2 bases, J lost 3 bases, and 5 bases stayed unmatched. Germline assignment: CDR1 SGDLS and CDR2 YYNGEE. The CDR3 region is CASSVSTSGDYNEQFF. CDR3 bases: TGTGCCAGCAGCGTCTCAACTAGCGGGGACTACAATGAGCAGTTCTTC.

The chain couples TRBV2 to TRBJ2-5; TRBD2 agrees at 10 bases. Germline trimming cut 7 bases from V and 2 bases from J; bases unmatched to any gene: 4. Germline CDR1 and CDR2: SNHLY and FYNNEI. This CDR3 is built from 14 residues. As DNA, the CDR3 is TGTGCCAGCACCATACTAGCGGGGCAAGAGACCCAGTACTTC. Its translation is CASTILAGQETQYF.

This rearrangement joins TRBV7-9 to TRBJ2-3, with TRBD1 matching over 9 bases. CDR1 is SEHNR, CDR2 FQNEAQ, per germline (reference sequence). The CDR3 totals 17 residues. Losses at the gene ends were 1 base for V and 2 bases for J; bases not matched to a gene: 7. CDR3 residues: CASSLGRTGANTDTQYF. Written as DNA, the CDR3 is TGTGCCAGCAGCTTAGGAAGGACAGGGGCGAACACAGATACGCAGTATTTT.

The rearrangement joins TRBV12-3 or TRBV12-4 to TRBJ1-1; D is uncertain. The CDR3 length is 13 residues. Trimming removed 5 bases at V and 0 bases at J, with 7 bases between. CDR3 loop: CASSPTVNTEAFF. CDR3 nucleotides: TGTGCCAGCAGTCCGACGGTGAACACTGAAGCTTTCTTT.

The V and J genes are TRBV19 and TRBJ1-4; D possibly corresponds to TRBD1 (5 bases). CDR3 length: 14 residues. Trimming left V 7 bases short and J 8 bases short, with 17 bases between. The germline V gene has CDR1 LNHDA and CDR2 SQIVND (reference sequence). The CDR3 DNA is TGTGCCAGTACCCCAAGGGACCGGAGGGAAAAACTGTTTTTT. This translates into CASTPRDRREKLFF.

The chain uses TRBV6-2 or TRBV6-3 and TRBJ2-1; tentative D call: TRBD2 (5 bases). This CDR3 comprises 15 residues. Trimming removed 0 bases at V and 8 bases at J, with 14 bases between. The germline V gene has CDR1 MNHEY and CDR2 SVGEGT. CDR3 amino acids: CASSYSGAAGDEQFF. DNA for the CDR3: TGTGCCAGCAGTTACTCCGGAGCCGCGGGCGATGAGCAGTTCTTC.

The chain joins TRBV10-2 to TRBJ1-4; D remains unclear. Trimming removed 0 bases at V and 7 bases at J, with 33 bases between. This CDR3 comprises 22 residues. Germline CDR1 reads WSHSY; CDR2 reads SAAADI. The CDR3 DNA follows: TGCGCCAGCAGTGAGTCTACCACTGTACCGGGGTACGGTCGGGGAAGCGGTGAAAAACTGTTTTTT. This translates into CASSESTTVPGYGRGSGEKLFF.

The V call is TRBV11-2, the J call TRBJ1-2; tentative D call: TRBD1 (5 bases). Trimming left V 5 bases short and J 4 bases short, with 17 bases between. Germline V gives CDR1 SGHAT, CDR2 FQNNGV. The CDR3 has 15 residues. The CDR3: CASSPSSPRAYGYTF. CDR3 nucleotide sequence: TGTGCCAGCAGCCCCAGCTCCCCCAGGGCCTATGGCTACACCTTC.

The gene calls are TRBV4-3 and TRBJ2-7; D remains unclear. CDR1 is LGHNA, CDR2 YSLEER, per germline. The CDR3 is 14 amino acids. V gave up 0 bases and J gave up 2 bases, with 8 bases separating them. The CDR3 protein is CASSQDWLTYEQYF. The CDR3 DNA follows: TGCGCCAGCAGCCAAGACTGGCTCACCTACGAGCAGTACTTC.

V usage is TRBV6-5 and J usage is TRBJ2-3, with 9 positions matching TRBD2. Germline V gene data show CDR1 as MNHEY and CDR2 as SVGAGI. The V and J ends lost 4 bases and 3 bases, in that order; junction bases with no gene match: 8. The CDR3 is 16 residues long. CDR3 in DNA: TGTGCCAGCAGTTTCCAGCGGGGGGTAATGACAGATACGCAGTATTTT. Translation gives CASSFQRGVMTDTQYF.

The chain employs TRBV13 and TRBJ1-2; D uncertain. The V end lost 2 bases, the J end lost 8 bases, and 15 bases lay between the germline ends. This CDR3 is 14 amino acids long. Germline CDR1 is PRHDT and CDR2 is FYEKMQ (reference sequence). The CDR3 coding sequence is TGTGCCAGCAGCTTAATGGGTAGGGCATCGGGCTACACCTTC. Translated, it gives CASSLMGRASGYTF. Supplemented by reference TRBV13 and TRBJ1-2, the full variable domain reads AAGVIQSPRHLIKEKRETATLKCYPIPRHDTVYWYQQGPGQDPQFLISFYEKMQSDKGSIPDRFSAQQFSDYHSELNMSSLELGDSALYFCASSLMGRASGYTFGSGTRLTVV.

This chain uses TRBV6-5 with TRBJ2-5; 7 nucleotides line up with TRBD1. The CDR3 length is 14 residues. Trimming took 7 bases from V and 2 from J; bases not matched to a gene: 7. The germline CDR1 and CDR2 sequences are MNHEY and SVGAGI. CDR3 DNA: TGTGCCAGCAACCCGGCAGGGGGACAAGAGACCCAGTACTTC. This sequence encodes CASNPAGGQETQYF.

This chain links TRBV11-1 with TRBJ1-3, with 7 bases that match TRBD1. Per the germline V gene, CDR1 is SGHAT and CDR2 is FQDESV (reference sequence). There are 13 residues in the CDR3. The V gene end was trimmed by 5 bases and the J gene end by 4 bases; junction bases not matched to a gene: 2. The CDR3 nucleotides read TGTGCCAGCAGCCAGGACAGGGGAAACACCATATATTTT. It is translated as CASSQDRGNTIYF. The complete variable domain, with remaining parts taken from reference TRBV11-1 and TRBJ1-3, reads EAEVAQSPRYKITEKSQAVAFWCDPISGHATLYWYRQILGQGPELLVQFQDESVVDDSQLPKDRFSAERLKGVDSTLKIQPAELGDSAMYLCASSQDRGNTIYFGEGSWLTVV.

This chain joins TRBV7-2 and TRBJ1-2; unclear D gene. The CDR3 has 14 residues. From germline, CDR1 is SGHTA and CDR2 FQGNSA. V gave up 0 bases and J gave up 6 bases, with 11 bases separating them. The CDR3 reads CASSLAAEQDGYTF. CDR3 coding DNA: TGTGCCAGCAGCTTAGCGGCGGAACAAGATGGCTACACCTTC.